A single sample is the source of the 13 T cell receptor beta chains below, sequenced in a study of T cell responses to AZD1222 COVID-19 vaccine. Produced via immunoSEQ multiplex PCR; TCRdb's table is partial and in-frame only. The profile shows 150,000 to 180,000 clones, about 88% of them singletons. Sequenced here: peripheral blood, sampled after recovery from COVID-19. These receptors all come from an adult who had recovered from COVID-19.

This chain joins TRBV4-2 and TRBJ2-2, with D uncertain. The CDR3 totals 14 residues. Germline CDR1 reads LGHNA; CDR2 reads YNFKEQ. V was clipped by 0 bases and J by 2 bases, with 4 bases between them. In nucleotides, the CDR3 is TGTGCCAGCAGCCAAGATCTTAACACCGGGGAGCTGTTTTTT. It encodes CASSQDLNTGELFF.

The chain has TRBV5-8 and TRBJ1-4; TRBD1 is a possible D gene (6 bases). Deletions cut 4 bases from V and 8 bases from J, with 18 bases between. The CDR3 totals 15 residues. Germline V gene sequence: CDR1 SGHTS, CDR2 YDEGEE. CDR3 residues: CASSRNRDPGEKLFF. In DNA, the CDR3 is TGTGCCAGCAGCAGAAACAGGGATCCCGGAGAAAAACTGTTTTTT.

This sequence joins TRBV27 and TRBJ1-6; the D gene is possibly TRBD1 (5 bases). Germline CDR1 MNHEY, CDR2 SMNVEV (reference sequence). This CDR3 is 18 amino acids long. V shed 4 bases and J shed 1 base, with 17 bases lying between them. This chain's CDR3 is CASSSLFQGVSYNSPLHF. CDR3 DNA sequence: TGTGCCAGCAGTTCCCTATTTCAGGGAGTTTCCTATAATTCACCCCTCCACTTT.

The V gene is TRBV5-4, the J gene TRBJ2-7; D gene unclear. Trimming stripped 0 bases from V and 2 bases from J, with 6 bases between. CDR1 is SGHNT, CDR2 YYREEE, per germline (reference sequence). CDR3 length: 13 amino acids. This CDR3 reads CASSLAPPYEQYF. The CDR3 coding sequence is TGTGCCAGCAGCTTGGCCCCGCCCTACGAGCAGTACTTC.

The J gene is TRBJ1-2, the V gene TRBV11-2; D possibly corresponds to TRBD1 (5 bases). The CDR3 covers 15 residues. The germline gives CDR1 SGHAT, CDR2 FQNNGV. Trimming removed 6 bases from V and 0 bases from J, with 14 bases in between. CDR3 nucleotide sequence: TGTGCCAGCAGGGGTGTTGGGGCGTCTAACTATGGCTACACCTTC. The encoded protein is CASRGVGASNYGYTF.

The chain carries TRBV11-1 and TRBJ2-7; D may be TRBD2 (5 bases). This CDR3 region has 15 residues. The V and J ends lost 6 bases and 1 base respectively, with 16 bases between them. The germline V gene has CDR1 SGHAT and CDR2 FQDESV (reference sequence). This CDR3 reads CASSPVGGLSYEQYF. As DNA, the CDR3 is TGTGCCAGCAGTCCCGTCGGTGGACTGTCCTACGAGCAGTACTTC.

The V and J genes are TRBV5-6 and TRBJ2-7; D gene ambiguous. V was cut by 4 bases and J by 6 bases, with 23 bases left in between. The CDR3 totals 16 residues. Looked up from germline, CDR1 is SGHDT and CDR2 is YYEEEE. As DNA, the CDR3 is TGTGCCAGCAGCGCCGGCAGGACGCCGGTGGTGGGCGAGCAGTACTTC. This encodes CASSAGRTPVVGEQYF.

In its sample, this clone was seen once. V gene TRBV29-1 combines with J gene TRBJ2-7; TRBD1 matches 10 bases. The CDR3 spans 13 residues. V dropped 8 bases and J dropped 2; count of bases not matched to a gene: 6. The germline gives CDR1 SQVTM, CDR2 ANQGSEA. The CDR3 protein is CSIRTGGPYEQYF. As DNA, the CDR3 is TGCAGCATAAGGACAGGGGGTCCCTACGAGCAGTACTTC.

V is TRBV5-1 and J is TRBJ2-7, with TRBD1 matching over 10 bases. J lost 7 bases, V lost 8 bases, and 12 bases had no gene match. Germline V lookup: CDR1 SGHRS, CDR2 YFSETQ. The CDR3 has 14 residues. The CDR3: CARPGTGASREQYF. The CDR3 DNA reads TGCGCCAGACCAGGGACAGGGGCTTCGAGGGAGCAGTACTTC.

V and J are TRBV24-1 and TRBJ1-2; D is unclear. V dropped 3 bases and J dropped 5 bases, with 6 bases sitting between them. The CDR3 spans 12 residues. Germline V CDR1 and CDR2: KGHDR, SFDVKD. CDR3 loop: CATSDPGYGYTF. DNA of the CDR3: TGTGCCACCAGTGATCCCGGGTATGGCTACACCTTC.

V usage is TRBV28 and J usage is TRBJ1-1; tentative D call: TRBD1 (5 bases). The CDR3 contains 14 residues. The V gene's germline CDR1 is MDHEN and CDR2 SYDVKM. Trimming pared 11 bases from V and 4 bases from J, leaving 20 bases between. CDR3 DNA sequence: TGTGCCGCTAAGAGGGACGTCGCGACCACTGAAGCTTTCTTT. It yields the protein CAAKRDVATTEAFF.

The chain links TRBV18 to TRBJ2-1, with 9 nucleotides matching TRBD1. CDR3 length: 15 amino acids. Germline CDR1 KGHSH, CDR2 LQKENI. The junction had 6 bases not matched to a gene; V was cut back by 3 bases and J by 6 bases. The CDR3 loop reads CASSPDRGPPNEQFF. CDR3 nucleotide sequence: TGTGCCAGCTCACCGGACAGGGGCCCCCCCAATGAGCAGTTCTTC.

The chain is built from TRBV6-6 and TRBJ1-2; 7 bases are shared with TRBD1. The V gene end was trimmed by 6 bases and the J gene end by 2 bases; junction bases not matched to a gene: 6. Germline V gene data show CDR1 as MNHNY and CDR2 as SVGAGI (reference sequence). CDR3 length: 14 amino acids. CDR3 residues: CASRQKGQNYGYTF. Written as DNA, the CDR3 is TGTGCCAGCAGACAAAAGGGACAGAACTATGGCTACACCTTC.